The clone carrying this T cell receptor (beta chain) came up many times. Trimming took 1 base from V and 6 from J, leaving 18 bases between them. The CDR3 is made up of 17 amino acids. Germline V gene data show CDR1 as LNHDA and CDR2 as SQIVND (reference sequence). The data originate from a study of blood T cell repertoires in COVID-19. Overall study: Acute and convalescent COVID-19 specimens originated in the United States, Italy and Spain. Nucleic acid was either cDNA or gDNA, and it came from T cells, B-cell-depleted T cells, or PBMCs.

Per the authors' pipeline: The assay estimated nucleated cells by amplifying reference gene primers. Assay: immunoSEQ multiplex PCR; the TCRdb copy retains only in-frame clones and omits some. The DNA gave D and trimming, while V, J and clone size come from that table. The repertoire holds about 260,000 clones, with around 86% as singletons. The rearrangement joins TRBV19 to TRBJ2-2; D is possibly TRBD1 (6 bases). The sequence was obtained from a woman in her thirties or forties who had recovered from COVID-19. Material: peripheral blood. The CDR3, as DNA: TGTGCCAGTAGTATAGGAATGTTGGCTAAGGGGGCCGGGGAGCTGTTTTTT. As protein: CASSIGMLAKGAGELFF.